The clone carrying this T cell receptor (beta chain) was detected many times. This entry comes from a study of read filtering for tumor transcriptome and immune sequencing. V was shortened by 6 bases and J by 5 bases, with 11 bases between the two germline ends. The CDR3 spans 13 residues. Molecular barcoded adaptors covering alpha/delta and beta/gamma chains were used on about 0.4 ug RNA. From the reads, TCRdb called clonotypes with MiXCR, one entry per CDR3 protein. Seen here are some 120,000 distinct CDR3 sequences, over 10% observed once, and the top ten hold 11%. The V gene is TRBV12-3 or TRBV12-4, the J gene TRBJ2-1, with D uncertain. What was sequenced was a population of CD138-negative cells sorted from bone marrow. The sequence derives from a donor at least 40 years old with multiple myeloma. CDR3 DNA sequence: TGTGCCAGCAGAACTCCAGTAAACAATGAGCAGTTCTTC. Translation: CASRTPVNNEQFF.